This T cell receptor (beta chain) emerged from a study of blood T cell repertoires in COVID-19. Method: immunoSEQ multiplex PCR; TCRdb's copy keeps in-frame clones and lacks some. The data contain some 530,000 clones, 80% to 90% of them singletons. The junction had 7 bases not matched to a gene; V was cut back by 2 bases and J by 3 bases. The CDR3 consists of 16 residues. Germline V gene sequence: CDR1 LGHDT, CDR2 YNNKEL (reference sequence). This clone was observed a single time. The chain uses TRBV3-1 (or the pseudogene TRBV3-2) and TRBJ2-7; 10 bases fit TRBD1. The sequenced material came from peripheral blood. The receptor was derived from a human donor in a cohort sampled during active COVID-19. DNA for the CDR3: TGTGCCAGCAGCCAACGACGAGACAGGGGGCTCTACGAGCAGTACTTC. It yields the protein CASSQRRDRGLYEQYF.